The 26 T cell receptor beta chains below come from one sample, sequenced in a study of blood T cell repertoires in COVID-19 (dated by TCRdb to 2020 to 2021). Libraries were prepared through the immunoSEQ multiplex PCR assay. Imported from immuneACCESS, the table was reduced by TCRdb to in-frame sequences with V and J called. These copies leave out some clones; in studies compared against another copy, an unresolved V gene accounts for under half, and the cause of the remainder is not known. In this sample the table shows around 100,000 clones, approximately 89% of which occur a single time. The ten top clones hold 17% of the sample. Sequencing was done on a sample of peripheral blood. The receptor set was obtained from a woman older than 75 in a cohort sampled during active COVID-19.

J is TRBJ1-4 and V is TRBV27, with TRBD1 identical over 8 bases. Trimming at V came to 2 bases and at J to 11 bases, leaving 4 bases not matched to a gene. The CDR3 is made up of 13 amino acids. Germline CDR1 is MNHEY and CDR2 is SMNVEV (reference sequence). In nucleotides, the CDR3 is TGTGCCAGCAGTTTACAGGGACAGGAGAAACTGTTTTTT. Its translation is CASSLQGQEKLFF.

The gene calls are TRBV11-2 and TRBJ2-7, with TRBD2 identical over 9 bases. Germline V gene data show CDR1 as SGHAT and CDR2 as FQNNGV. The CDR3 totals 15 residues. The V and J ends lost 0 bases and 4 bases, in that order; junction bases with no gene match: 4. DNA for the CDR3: TGTGCCAGCAGCTTAGAAGCACTAGCGGGTTACGAGCAGTACTTC. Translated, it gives CASSLEALAGYEQYF.

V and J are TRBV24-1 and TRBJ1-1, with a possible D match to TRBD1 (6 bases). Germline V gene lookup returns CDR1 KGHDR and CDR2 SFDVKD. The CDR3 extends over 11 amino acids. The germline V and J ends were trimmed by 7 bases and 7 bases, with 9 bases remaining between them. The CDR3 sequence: CATRGAGEAFF. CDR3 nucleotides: TGTGCCACCAGGGGGGCGGGTGAAGCTTTCTTT.

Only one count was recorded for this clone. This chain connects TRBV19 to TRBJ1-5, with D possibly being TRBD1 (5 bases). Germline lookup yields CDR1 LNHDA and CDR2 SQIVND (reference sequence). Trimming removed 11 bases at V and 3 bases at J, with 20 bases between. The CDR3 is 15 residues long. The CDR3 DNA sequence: TGTGCCTCAGATTGGGGGGGAAACCCCAATCAGCCCCAGCATTTT. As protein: CASDWGGNPNQPQHF.

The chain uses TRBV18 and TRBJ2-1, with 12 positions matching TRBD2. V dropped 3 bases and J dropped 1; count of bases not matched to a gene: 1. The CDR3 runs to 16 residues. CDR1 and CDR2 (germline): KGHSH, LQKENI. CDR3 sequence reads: CASSPLAGGSYNEQFF. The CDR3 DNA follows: TGTGCCAGCTCACCGCTAGCGGGAGGGTCCTACAATGAGCAGTTCTTC.

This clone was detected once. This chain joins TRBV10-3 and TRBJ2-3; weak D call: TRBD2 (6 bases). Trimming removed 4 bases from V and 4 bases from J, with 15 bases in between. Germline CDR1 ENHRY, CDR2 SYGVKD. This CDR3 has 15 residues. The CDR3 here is CAISGRGPLSDTQYF. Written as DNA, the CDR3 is TGTGCCATCAGTGGGCGGGGTCCCCTCTCAGATACGCAGTATTTT.

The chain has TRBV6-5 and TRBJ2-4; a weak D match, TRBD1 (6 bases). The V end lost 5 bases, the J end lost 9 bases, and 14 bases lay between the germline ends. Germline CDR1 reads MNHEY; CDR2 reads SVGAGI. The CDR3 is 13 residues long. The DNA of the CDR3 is TGTGCCAGCAGTCCCCCGGGACACAGCATTCAGTACTTC. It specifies CASSPPGHSIQYF.

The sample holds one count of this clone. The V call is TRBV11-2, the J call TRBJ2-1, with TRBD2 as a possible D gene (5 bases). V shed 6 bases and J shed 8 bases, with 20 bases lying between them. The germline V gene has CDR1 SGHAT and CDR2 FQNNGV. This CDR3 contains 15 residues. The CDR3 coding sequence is TGTGCCAGCAGGGCTAGCTTTTTGACTATCGATGAGCAGTTCTTC. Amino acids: CASRASFLTIDEQFF.

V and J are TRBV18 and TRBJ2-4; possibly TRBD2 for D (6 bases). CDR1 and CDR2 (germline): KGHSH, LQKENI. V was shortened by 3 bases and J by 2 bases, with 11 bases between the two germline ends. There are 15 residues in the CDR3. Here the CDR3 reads CASSPSGQTKNIQYF. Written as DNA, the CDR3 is TGTGCCAGCTCACCTAGCGGCCAAACCAAAAACATTCAGTACTTC.

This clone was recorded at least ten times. The CDR3 DNA reads as TGTGCCAGCAGCTTAGCACAGCATAGCAATCAGCCCCAGCATTTT. Its translation: CASSLAQHSNQPQHF. The chain employs TRBV5-8 and TRBJ1-5; D is undetermined. Germline CDR1 SGHTS, CDR2 YDEGEE. V lost 2 bases and J 0 bases, leaving 9 bases between the germline ends. The CDR3 consists of 15 residues.

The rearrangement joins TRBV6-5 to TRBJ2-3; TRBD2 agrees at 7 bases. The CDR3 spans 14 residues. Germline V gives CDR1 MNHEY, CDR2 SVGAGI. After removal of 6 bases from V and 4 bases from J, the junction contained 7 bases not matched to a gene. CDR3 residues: CASSLLGGSDTQYF. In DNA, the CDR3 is TGTGCCAGCAGCCTACTGGGAGGGTCAGATACGCAGTATTTT.

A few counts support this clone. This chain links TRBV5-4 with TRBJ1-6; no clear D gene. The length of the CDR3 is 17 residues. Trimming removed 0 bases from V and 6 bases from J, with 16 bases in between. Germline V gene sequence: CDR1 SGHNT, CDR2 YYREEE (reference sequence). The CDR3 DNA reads TGTGCCAGCAGCTTGGCGCGGGCATCTCAACCTAATTCACCCCTCCACTTT. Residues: CASSLARASQPNSPLHF.

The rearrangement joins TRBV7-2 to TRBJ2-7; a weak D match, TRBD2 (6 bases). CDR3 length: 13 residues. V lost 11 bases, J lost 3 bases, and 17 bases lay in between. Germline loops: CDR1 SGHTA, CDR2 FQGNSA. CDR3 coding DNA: TGTGCCCGCCCACGACTAGACCGCTACGAGCAGTACTTC. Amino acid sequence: CARPRLDRYEQYF.

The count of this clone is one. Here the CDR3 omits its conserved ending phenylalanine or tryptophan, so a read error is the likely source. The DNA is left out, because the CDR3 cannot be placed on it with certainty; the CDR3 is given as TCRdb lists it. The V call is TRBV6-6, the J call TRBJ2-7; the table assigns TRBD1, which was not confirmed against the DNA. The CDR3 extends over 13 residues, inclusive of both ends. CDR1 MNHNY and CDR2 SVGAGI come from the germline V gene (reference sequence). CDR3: CASSYLEDTGTIH.

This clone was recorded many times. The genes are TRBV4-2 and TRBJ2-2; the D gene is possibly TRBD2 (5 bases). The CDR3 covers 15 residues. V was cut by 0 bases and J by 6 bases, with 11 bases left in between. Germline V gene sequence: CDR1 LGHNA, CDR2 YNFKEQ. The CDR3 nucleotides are TGTGCCAGCAGCCAAGATTGGCTAGCCTCCGGGGAGCTGTTTTTT. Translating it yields CASSQDWLASGELFF.

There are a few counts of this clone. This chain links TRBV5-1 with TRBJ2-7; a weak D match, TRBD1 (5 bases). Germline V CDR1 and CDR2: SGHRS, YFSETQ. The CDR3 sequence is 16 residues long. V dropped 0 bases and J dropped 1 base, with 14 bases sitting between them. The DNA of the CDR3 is TGCGCCAGCAGCTTGGTCCAGGGCGTCGGTTCCTACGAGCAGTACTTC. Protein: CASSLVQGVGSYEQYF.

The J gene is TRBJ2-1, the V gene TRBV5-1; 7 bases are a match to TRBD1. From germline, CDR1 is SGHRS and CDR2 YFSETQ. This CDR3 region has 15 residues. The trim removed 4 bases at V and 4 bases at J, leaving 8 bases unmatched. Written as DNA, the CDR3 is TGCGCCAGCAGCCTGACCGGGACAGAATACAATGAGCAGTTCTTC. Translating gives CASSLTGTEYNEQFF. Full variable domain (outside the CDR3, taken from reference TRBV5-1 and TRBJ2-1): KAGVTQTPRYLIKTRGQQVTLSCSPISGHRSVSWYQQTPGQGLQFLFEYFSETQRNKGNFPGRFSGRQFSNSRSEMNVSTLELGDSALYLCASSLTGTEYNEQFFGPGTRLTVL.

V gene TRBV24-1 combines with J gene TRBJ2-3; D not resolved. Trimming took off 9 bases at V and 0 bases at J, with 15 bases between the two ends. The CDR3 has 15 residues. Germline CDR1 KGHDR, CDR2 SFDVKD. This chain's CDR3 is CATSTELSSTDTQYF. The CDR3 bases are TGTGCCACCTCCACCGAGTTATCTAGCACAGATACGCAGTATTTT.

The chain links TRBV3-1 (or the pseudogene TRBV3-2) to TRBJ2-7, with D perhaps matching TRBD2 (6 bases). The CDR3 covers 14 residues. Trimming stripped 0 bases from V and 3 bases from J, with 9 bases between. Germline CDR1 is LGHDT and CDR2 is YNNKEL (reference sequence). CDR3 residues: CASSQDMGGYEQYF. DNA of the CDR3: TGTGCCAGCAGCCAAGATATGGGAGGCTACGAGCAGTACTTC.

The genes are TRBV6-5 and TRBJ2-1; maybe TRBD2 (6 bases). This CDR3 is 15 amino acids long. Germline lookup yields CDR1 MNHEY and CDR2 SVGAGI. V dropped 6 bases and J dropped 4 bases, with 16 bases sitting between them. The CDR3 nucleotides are TGTGCCAGCAGGACTACCGGGGGACTGTACAATGAGCAGTTCTTC. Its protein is CASRTTGGLYNEQFF.

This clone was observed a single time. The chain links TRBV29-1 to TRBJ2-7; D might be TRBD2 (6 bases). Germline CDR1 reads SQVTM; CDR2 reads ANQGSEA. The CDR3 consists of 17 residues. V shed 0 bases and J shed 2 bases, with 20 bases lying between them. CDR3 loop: CSVEDWGQGSGAYEQYF. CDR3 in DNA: TGCAGCGTTGAAGATTGGGGTCAGGGTTCGGGGGCCTACGAGCAGTACTTC.

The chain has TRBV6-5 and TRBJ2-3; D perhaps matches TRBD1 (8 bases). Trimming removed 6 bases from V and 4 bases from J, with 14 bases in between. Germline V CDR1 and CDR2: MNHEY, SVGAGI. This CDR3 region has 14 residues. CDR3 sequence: CASSDRGGPDTQYF. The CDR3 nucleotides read TGTGCCAGCAGCGACAGGGGAGGGCCAGATACGCAGTATTTT.

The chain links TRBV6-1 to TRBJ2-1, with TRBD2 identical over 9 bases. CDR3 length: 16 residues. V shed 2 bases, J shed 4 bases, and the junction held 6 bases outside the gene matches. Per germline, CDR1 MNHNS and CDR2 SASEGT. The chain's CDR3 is CASSELAGLSYNEQFF. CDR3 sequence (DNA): TGTGCCAGCAGTGAACTAGCGGGATTATCATACAATGAGCAGTTCTTC.

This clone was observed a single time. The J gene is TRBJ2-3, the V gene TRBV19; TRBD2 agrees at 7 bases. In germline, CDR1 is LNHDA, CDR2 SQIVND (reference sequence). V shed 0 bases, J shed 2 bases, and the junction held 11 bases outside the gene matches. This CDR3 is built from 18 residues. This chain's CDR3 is CASSIDSERRGTTDTQYF. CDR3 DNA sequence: TGTGCCAGTAGTATAGATTCGGAACGGCGGGGGACCACAGATACGCAGTATTTT.

CDR3 sequence (DNA): TGTGCCAGTAGTATAACCGCAGATGCGGGGACCCAGTACTTC. Its translation: CASSITADAGTQYF. The chain is built from TRBV19 and TRBJ2-5; D is possibly TRBD2 (5 bases). V lost 2 bases and J 7 bases, leaving 14 bases between the germline ends. Per the germline V gene, CDR1 is LNHDA and CDR2 is SQIVND (reference sequence). CDR3 length: 14 amino acids. Drawing the rest from reference TRBV19 and TRBJ2-5, the complete variable domain is DGGITQSPKYLFRKEGQNVTLSCEQNLNHDAMYWYRQDPGQGLRLIYYSQIVNDFQKGDIAEGYSVSREKKESFPLTVTSAQKNPTAFYLCASSITADAGTQYFGPGTRLLVL.

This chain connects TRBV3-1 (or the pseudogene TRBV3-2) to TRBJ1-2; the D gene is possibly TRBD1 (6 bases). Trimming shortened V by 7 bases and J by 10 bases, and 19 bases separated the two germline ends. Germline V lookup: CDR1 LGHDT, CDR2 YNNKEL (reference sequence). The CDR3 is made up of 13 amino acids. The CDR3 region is CASNPASRTDYTF. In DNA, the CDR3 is TGTGCCAGCAATCCTGCTTCTCGGACAGACTACACCTTC.